These 13 T cell receptor beta chains originate from one sample sequenced in a study of T cells in Graves' hyperthyroidism and ophthalmopathy. TCR beta CDR3 regions were amplified from RNA transcripts. Researchers ran a first-round RT-PCR on the TCR CDR3 using the HTBI primer set. Using its own MiXCR run on the multiplex PCR reads, TCRdb lists one record per CDR3 protein. The table records around 390,000 distinct CDR3 sequences, roughly 14% of them present only once. Sequencing was carried out using blood. The source is a woman younger than 45 with Graves' ophthalmopathy.

The J gene is TRBJ2-7, the V gene TRBV7-9, with TRBD2 matching over 12 bases. Germline lookup yields CDR1 SEHNR and CDR2 FQNEAQ (reference sequence). The CDR3 runs to 16 residues. The V gene end was trimmed by 3 bases and the J gene end by 4 bases; junction bases not matched to a gene: 7. The CDR3 nucleotides read TGTGCCAGCAGCTTCCTAGCGGGGGGGCCTCGGTACGAGCAGTACTTC. Amino acids: CASSFLAGGPRYEQYF.

Ten or more counts support this clonotype. CDR3 nucleotide sequence: TGCAGTGCTACTGACCTTAGGGGCTACACCTTC. Amino acid sequence: CSATDLRGYTF. The rearrangement uses TRBV20-1 and TRBJ1-2; D not certain. Germline CDR1 is DFQATT and CDR2 is SNEGSKA (reference sequence). The V end lost 4 bases, the J end lost 8 bases, and 11 bases lay between the germline ends. This CDR3 contains 11 residues.

This chain links TRBV4-2 with TRBJ2-1; 9 bases are shared with TRBD2. CDR3 length: 16 residues. The junction had 10 bases not matched to a gene; V was cut back by 3 bases and J by 7 bases. Germline V gene lookup returns CDR1 LGHNA and CDR2 YNFKEQ. The CDR3 coding sequence is TGTGCCAGCAGCCATGCGGTAGGCGGGGGGGTAAATGAGCAGTTCTTC. Its translation: CASSHAVGGGVNEQFF.

Turning to this clonotype: Its ends do not fully match the called genes, so a read error is possible. The chain links TRBV5-6 to TRBJ2-5; 8 bases line up with TRBD1. The V gene's germline CDR1 is SGHDT and CDR2 YYEEEE. The CDR3 totals 10 residues. Here the CDR3 reads CASGTGGTDF. CDR3 bases: TGTGCCAGCGGGACAGGAGGTACCGACTTC.

V gene TRBV7-3 combines with J gene TRBJ2-1, with 14 bases lining up with TRBD2. The V gene's germline CDR1 is SGHTA and CDR2 FQGTGA. Losses at the gene ends were 5 bases for V and 13 bases for J; bases not matched to a gene: 10. The length of the CDR3 is 15 residues. CDR3 nucleotides: TGTGCCAGCAGCCCGACTGGGACTAGCGGGGGCCCCCAGTTCTTC. This encodes CASSPTGTSGGPQFF.

This clonotype was detected ten times or more. The V call is TRBV30, the J call TRBJ2-7; 8 bases fit TRBD1. The CDR3 is 14 amino acids. Germline V gene data show CDR1 as GTSNPN and CDR2 as SVGIG (reference sequence). Losses at the gene ends were 5 bases for V and 0 bases for J; bases not matched to a gene: 6. CDR3 loop: CAWDRGLNSYEQYF. The CDR3 coding sequence is TGTGCCTGGGACAGGGGACTTAACTCCTACGAGCAGTACTTC.

The table lists this clonotype with many counts. The chain carries TRBV3-1 and TRBJ2-5; D is unresolved. This CDR3 has 13 residues. Germline CDR1 reads LGHDT; CDR2 reads YNNKEL (reference sequence). The V end was cut by 0 bases, the J end by 3 bases, with 5 bases between. The CDR3 DNA follows: TGTGCCAGCAGCCAAGACAGCAAAGAGACCCAGTACTTC. Encoded protein: CASSQDSKETQYF.

Ten or more counts support this clonotype. CDR3 in amino acids: CASIRGVGPEAFF. Here the CDR3 DNA reads TGTGCCAGCATTCGTGGGGTTGGTCCTGAAGCTTTCTTT. The chain recombines TRBV2 with TRBJ1-1, with D unclear. CDR1 is SNHLY, CDR2 FYNNEI, per germline. The V end lost 7 bases, the J end lost 6 bases, and 15 bases lay between the germline ends. This CDR3 has 13 amino acids.

The table lists this clonotype with a few counts. CDR3: CASSLGHWGNLNTGELFF. The CDR3 DNA reads TGTGCCAGCAGCTTGGGGCATTGGGGAAATCTGAACACCGGGGAGCTGTTTTTT. The V call is TRBV5-8, the J call TRBJ2-2, with D unresolved. CDR1 is SGHTS and CDR2 is YDEGEE in the germline V gene. V lost 0 bases, J lost 1 base, and 16 bases lay in between. The CDR3 is 18 amino acids.

This clonotype was observed a few times. One base away lies a much larger clone, so this may be a sequencing read error. This sequence joins TRBV20-1 and TRBJ2-3; TRBD1 aligns across 8 bases. The germline CDR1 and CDR2 sequences are DFQATT and SNEGSKA (reference sequence). This CDR3 is 15 amino acids long. V gave up 5 bases and J gave up 2 bases; unmatched junction bases: 9. The CDR3 here is CSAHPDRANTDTQYF. The CDR3 bases are TGCAGTGCTCACCCGGACAGGGCGAACACAGATACGCAGTATTTT.

This clonotype was observed many times. The DNA for the CDR3 is TGTGCCAGCAGTCAACCCAGGGGAATCAATCAGCCCCAGCATTTT. As protein: CASSQPRGINQPQHF. The chain uses TRBV28 and TRBJ1-5; maybe TRBD1 (6 bases). V was shortened by 5 bases and J by 3 bases, with 14 bases between the two germline ends. CDR1 is MDHEN, CDR2 SYDVKM, per germline. This CDR3 has 15 residues.

The chain employs TRBV20-1 and TRBJ2-7, with 9 bases fitting TRBD1. CDR3 length: 14 amino acids. From germline, CDR1 is DFQATT and CDR2 SNEGSKA (reference sequence). Trimming cost V 2 bases and J 5 bases; bases outside gene matches: 7. CDR3 protein: CSARYGTGTNEQYF. Here the CDR3 DNA reads TGCAGTGCTAGATATGGGACAGGGACCAACGAGCAGTACTTC.

The table lists this clonotype with a few counts. This may be a read error: a much more frequent sequence differs by one nucleotide. The chain joins TRBV28 to TRBJ1-1; unclear D gene. The CDR3 extends over 13 amino acids. Germline V gene sequence: CDR1 MDHEN, CDR2 SYDVKM. The CDR3 here is CASNWAMNTGAFF. The CDR3 DNA reads as TGTGCCAGCAACTGGGCAATGAACACTGGAGCTTTCTTT.